This TCR beta chain derives from a study of blood T cell repertoires in COVID-19. In the case of this clone: This sample also contains other DNA sequences that code for the same CDR3.

Losses at the gene ends were 5 bases for V and 4 bases for J; bases not matched to a gene: 2. The germline V gene has CDR1 SNHLY and CDR2 FYNNEI. CDR3 length: 13 residues. TCRdb keeps only in-frame clones here, not all; method: immunoSEQ multiplex PCR. The sample lists 250,000 or so clones, under 85% occurring once. Sequenced material: peripheral blood. This clonotype was sampled from a man aged 25-40 years who had recovered from COVID-19. V usage is TRBV2 and J usage is TRBJ1-5; 7 nucleotides line up with TRBD1. The DNA for the CDR3 is TGTGCCAGCAGTAGACAGGGTAATCAGCCCCAGCATTTT. It codes for CASSRQGNQPQHF. Variable domain in full (rest from reference TRBV2 and TRBJ1-5): EPEVTQTPSHQVTQMGQEVILRCVPISNHLYFYWYRQILGQKVEFLVSFYNNEISEKSEIFDDQFSVERPDGSNFTLKIRSTKLEDSAMYFCASSRQGNQPQHFGDGTRLSIL.